This TCR beta chain is drawn from a study of glioma-infiltrating T cells after dendritic cell vaccination. Fresh-frozen tumor tissue and more than two years of survival data were available for all. No glioblastoma patient carried an isocitrate dehydrogenase mutation. PBMC were collected before vaccination, two weeks after the third vaccination, and at progression. CDR3 length equals 14 residues. Germline V CDR1 and CDR2: SEHNR, FQNEAQ (reference sequence). The V gene end was trimmed by 7 bases and the J gene end by 3 bases; junction bases not matched to a gene: 8. Generated by immunoSEQ multiplex PCR, the TCRdb table keeps only in-frame clones and is missing some. Among 60,000 to 70,000 clones listed, about 81% were seen once.

The chain employs TRBV7-9 and TRBJ2-7; 8 bases agree with TRBD1. The TCR originated in a human donor with glioblastoma. Sequencing was performed on blood, taken before dendritic cell vaccination. The CDR3 here is CASTWTGMSYEQYF. The CDR3 nucleotides are TGTGCCAGCACCTGGACAGGGATGAGCTACGAGCAGTACTTC.